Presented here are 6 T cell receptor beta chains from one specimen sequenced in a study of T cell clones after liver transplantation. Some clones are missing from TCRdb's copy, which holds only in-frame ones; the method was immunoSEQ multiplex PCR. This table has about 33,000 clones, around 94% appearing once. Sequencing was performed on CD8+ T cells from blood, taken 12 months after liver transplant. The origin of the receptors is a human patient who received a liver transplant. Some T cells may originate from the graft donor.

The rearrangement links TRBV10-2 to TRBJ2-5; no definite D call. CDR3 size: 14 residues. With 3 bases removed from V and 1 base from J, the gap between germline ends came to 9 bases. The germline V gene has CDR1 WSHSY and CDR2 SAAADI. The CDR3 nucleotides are TGCGCCAGCAGTGATGGTGAGAGCCAAGAGACCCAGTACTTC. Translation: CASSDGESQETQYF.

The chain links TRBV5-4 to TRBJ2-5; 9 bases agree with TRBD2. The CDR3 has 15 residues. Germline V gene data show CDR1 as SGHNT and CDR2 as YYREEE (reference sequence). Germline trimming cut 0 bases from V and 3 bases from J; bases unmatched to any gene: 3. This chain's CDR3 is CASSLVGGGEETQYF. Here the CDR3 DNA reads TGTGCCAGCAGCTTGGTGGGCGGGGGGGAAGAGACCCAGTACTTC.

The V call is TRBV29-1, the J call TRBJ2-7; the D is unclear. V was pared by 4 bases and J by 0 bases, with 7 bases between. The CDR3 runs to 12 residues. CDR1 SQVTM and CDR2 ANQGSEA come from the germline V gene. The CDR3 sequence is CSVVASSYEQYF. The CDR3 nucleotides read TGCAGCGTTGTAGCCAGCTCCTACGAGCAGTACTTC.

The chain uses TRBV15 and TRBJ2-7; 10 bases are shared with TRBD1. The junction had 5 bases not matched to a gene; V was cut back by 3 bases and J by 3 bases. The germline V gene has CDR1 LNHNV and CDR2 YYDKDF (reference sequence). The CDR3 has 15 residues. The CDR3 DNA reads TGTGCCACCAGCAGTGGACAGGGGGGGAACTACGAGCAGTACTTC. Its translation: CATSSGQGGNYEQYF.

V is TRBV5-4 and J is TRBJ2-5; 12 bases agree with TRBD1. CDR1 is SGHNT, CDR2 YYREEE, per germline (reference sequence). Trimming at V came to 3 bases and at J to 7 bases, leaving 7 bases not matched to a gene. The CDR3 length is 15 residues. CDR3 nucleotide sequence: TGTGCCAGCAGCTGGGGGACAGGGGGCGAGGTGACCCAGTACTTC. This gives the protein CASSWGTGGEVTQYF.

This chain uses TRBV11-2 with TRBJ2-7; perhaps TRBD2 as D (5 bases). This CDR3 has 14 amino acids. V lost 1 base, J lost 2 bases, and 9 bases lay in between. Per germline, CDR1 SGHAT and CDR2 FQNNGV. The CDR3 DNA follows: TGTGCCAGCAGCTTAGTTGGAGGACCCTACGAGCAGTACTTC. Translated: CASSLVGGPYEQYF.